The rows below give T cell receptor beta chains drawn from one sample of a study of Ad26.COV2.S vaccination and SARS-CoV-2 variants. The protocol was immunoSEQ multiplex PCR, while the TCRdb copy is restricted to in-frame clones and leaves out a portion. The data show 400,000 to 500,000 clones, roughly nine tenths seen once. This sample comprised peripheral blood, obtained in a trial of Ad26.COV2.S vaccine versus placebo. The receptors were gathered from a person between 18 and 65 years old who received the Ad26.COV2.S COVID-19 vaccine or a placebo. Each CDR3 is given with its conserved first and last residue. Each record gives: D gene, clone size, V gene, J gene, CDR3 protein, CDR3 DNA. The D gene is left open where the match is weak. Clone size is shown for a subset of rows, as once, few, many or a class of expanded clone.

d_gene: .; abundance: .; v_gene: TRBV6-2/TRBV6-3; j_gene: TRBJ2-3; CDR3aa: CASSRLSHTDTQYF; CDR3nt: TGTGCCAGCAGTCGACTATCCCACACAGATACGCAGTATTTT
d_gene: TRBD1; abundance: .; v_gene: TRBV6-6; j_gene: TRBJ2-5; CDR3aa: CASSRQGTRGQETQYF; CDR3nt: TGTGCCAGCAGTCGACAGGGGACAAGGGGCCAAGAGACCCAGTACTTC
d_gene: .; abundance: .; v_gene: TRBV6-6; j_gene: TRBJ1-6; CDR3aa: CASSYTPSVEPLHF; CDR3nt: TGTGCCAGCAGTTACACACCGTCGGTCGAACCCCTCCACTTT
d_gene: .; abundance: .; v_gene: TRBV4-3; j_gene: TRBJ1-6; CDR3aa: CASSQDVTRYNSPLHF; CDR3nt: TGCGCCAGCAGCCAAGATGTTACCAGATATAATTCACCCCTCCACTTT
d_gene: .; abundance: .; v_gene: TRBV7-2; j_gene: TRBJ1-5; CDR3aa: CASSPPGDSNQPQHF; CDR3nt: TGTGCCAGCAGCCCCCCAGGGGATAGCAATCAGCCCCAGCATTTT
d_gene: TRBD1; abundance: .; v_gene: TRBV6-5; j_gene: TRBJ1-2; CDR3aa: CASSYGGRGRIGYTF; CDR3nt: TGTGCCAGCAGTTACGGAGGCAGGGGGCGCATAGGCTACACCTTC
d_gene: .; abundance: .; v_gene: TRBV5-1; j_gene: TRBJ2-3; CDR3aa: CASSPGRSPARVDTQYF; CDR3nt: TGCGCCAGCAGCCCAGGACGTAGCCCGGCGCGGGTAGATACGCAGTATTTT
d_gene: TRBD2; abundance: .; v_gene: TRBV30; j_gene: TRBJ2-3; CDR3aa: CAQSGAGADTQYF; CDR3nt: TGTGCTCAAAGCGGGGCAGGCGCCGATACGCAGTATTTT
d_gene: .; abundance: .; v_gene: TRBV4-1; j_gene: TRBJ1-1; CDR3aa: CASSQIPAMNTEAFF; CDR3nt: TGCGCCAGCAGCCAAATTCCAGCAATGAACACTGAAGCTTTCTTT
d_gene: .; abundance: .; v_gene: TRBV19; j_gene: TRBJ1-2; CDR3aa: CASSRNVFGYTF; CDR3nt: TGTGCCAGTAGTAGAAATGTATTCGGCTACACCTTC
d_gene: TRBD1; abundance: .; v_gene: TRBV3-1/TRBV3-2; j_gene: TRBJ1-4; CDR3aa: CASSQAGGTGGEKLFF; CDR3nt: TGTGCCAGCAGCCAAGCTGGGGGGACAGGGGGTGAAAAACTGTTTTTT
d_gene: TRBD1; abundance: once; v_gene: TRBV19; j_gene: TRBJ2-2; CDR3aa: CASRIRGLDTGELFF; CDR3nt: TGTGCCAGTAGAATCAGGGGGTTGGACACCGGGGAGCTGTTTTTT
d_gene: .; abundance: few; v_gene: TRBV5-4; j_gene: TRBJ1-1; CDR3aa: CASSLGPNPGPPNPTEAFF; CDR3nt: TGTGCCAGCAGCTTGGGGCCGAACCCGGGTCCACCCAACCCCACTGAAGCTTTCTTT
d_gene: .; abundance: .; v_gene: TRBV6-5; j_gene: TRBJ2-2; CDR3aa: CASSIPGTGELFF; CDR3nt: TGTGCCAGCAGTATTCCTGGCACCGGGGAGCTGTTTTTT
d_gene: .; abundance: .; v_gene: TRBV5-8; j_gene: TRBJ2-1; CDR3aa: CASSLGTTGPGMNEQFF; CDR3nt: TGTGCCAGCAGCTTGGGGACGACCGGACCGGGGATGAATGAGCAGTTCTTC
d_gene: .; abundance: .; v_gene: TRBV30; j_gene: TRBJ2-5; CDR3aa: CAWSLRGGAGETQYF; CDR3nt: TGTGCCTGGAGCCTCCGTGGGGGGGCGGGTGAGACCCAGTACTTC
d_gene: TRBD2; abundance: .; v_gene: TRBV24-1; j_gene: TRBJ2-1; CDR3aa: CATSDLLAGVSEQFF; CDR3nt: TGTGCCACCAGTGATTTACTAGCGGGAGTTTCTGAGCAGTTCTTC
d_gene: .; abundance: .; v_gene: TRBV7-9; j_gene: TRBJ2-6; CDR3aa: CASSQGLRVDGANVLTF; CDR3nt: TGTGCCAGCAGCCAAGGGCTCAGGGTCGACGGGGCCAACGTCCTGACTTTC
d_gene: .; abundance: .; v_gene: TRBV27; j_gene: TRBJ2-3; CDR3aa: CASSWRYASTDTQYF; CDR3nt: TGTGCCAGCAGTTGGCGTTATGCTAGCACAGATACGCAGTATTTT
d_gene: .; abundance: once; v_gene: TRBV29-1; j_gene: TRBJ1-2; CDR3aa: CSARTATSGYTF; CDR3nt: TGCAGCGCGAGGACGGCAACGAGTGGCTACACCTTC
d_gene: .; abundance: .; v_gene: TRBV4-3; j_gene: TRBJ2-1; CDR3aa: CASSQITGDGGYFYNEQFF; CDR3nt: TGCGCCAGCAGCCAAATAACCGGGGACGGAGGATACTTCTACAATGAGCAGTTCTTC
d_gene: .; abundance: .; v_gene: TRBV6-6; j_gene: TRBJ2-5; CDR3aa: CASSYRETQYF; CDR3nt: TGTGCCAGTAGTTATAGGGAGACCCAGTACTTC
d_gene: .; abundance: .; v_gene: TRBV19; j_gene: TRBJ2-1; CDR3aa: CASRRFGNEQFF; CDR3nt: TGTGCCAGTAGGAGGTTTGGAAATGAGCAGTTCTTC
d_gene: .; abundance: .; v_gene: TRBV7-2; j_gene: TRBJ1-1; CDR3aa: CASSRTVYTEAFF; CDR3nt: TGTGCCAGCAGCCGAACAGTTTACACTGAAGCTTTCTTT
d_gene: TRBD1; abundance: .; v_gene: TRBV18; j_gene: TRBJ2-3; CDR3aa: CASSPRAPGQGNTDTQYF; CDR3nt: TGTGCCAGCTCACCACGAGCCCCGGGACAGGGAAACACAGATACGCAGTATTTT
d_gene: .; abundance: .; v_gene: TRBV2; j_gene: TRBJ2-3; CDR3aa: CASRWGGPTDTQYF; CDR3nt: TGTGCCAGCAGATGGGGGGGCCCCACAGATACGCAGTATTTT
d_gene: .; abundance: .; v_gene: TRBV7-3; j_gene: TRBJ2-2; CDR3aa: CASSYYGGELFF; CDR3nt: TGTGCCAGCAGCTACTATGGCGGGGAGCTGTTTTTT
d_gene: .; abundance: .; v_gene: TRBV6-6; j_gene: TRBJ1-5; CDR3aa: CASSAGRGLHQPQHF; CDR3nt: TGTGCCAGCAGTGCCGGACGGGGGCTTCATCAGCCCCAGCATTTT
d_gene: .; abundance: .; v_gene: TRBV27; j_gene: TRBJ1-5; CDR3aa: CASSLYRGDQPQHF; CDR3nt: TGTGCCAGCAGTTTATACCGGGGAGATCAGCCCCAGCATTTT
d_gene: .; abundance: once; v_gene: TRBV6-5; j_gene: TRBJ1-2; CDR3aa: CASSYFFLGPRGYTF; CDR3nt: TGTGCCAGCAGTTACTTTTTTCTGGGACCGCGCGGCTACACCTTC
d_gene: .; abundance: .; v_gene: TRBV24-1; j_gene: TRBJ2-2; CDR3aa: CATSEASNTGELFF; CDR3nt: TGTGCCACCAGTGAGGCCAGCAACACCGGGGAGCTGTTTTTT
d_gene: .; abundance: .; v_gene: TRBV4-2; j_gene: TRBJ2-5; CDR3aa: CASSQDSLKETQYF; CDR3nt: TGTGCCAGCAGCCAAGATAGCCTGAAAGAGACCCAGTACTTC
d_gene: .; abundance: .; v_gene: TRBV2; j_gene: TRBJ1-2; CDR3aa: CASSVDSLTSF; CDR3nt: TGTGCCAGCAGTGTCGACAGCCTCACCTCTTTC
d_gene: .; abundance: once; v_gene: TRBV27; j_gene: TRBJ1-2; CDR3aa: CASRFITGHGYTF; CDR3nt: TGTGCCAGCAGATTCATAACAGGGCATGGCTACACCTTC
d_gene: .; abundance: .; v_gene: TRBV7-9; j_gene: TRBJ2-1; CDR3aa: CASSLAEQSNEQFF; CDR3nt: TGTGCCAGCAGCTTAGCAGAACAGAGCAATGAGCAGTTCTTC
d_gene: TRBD2; abundance: once; v_gene: TRBV29-1; j_gene: TRBJ2-1; CDR3aa: CSVAGVAGVPNEQFF; CDR3nt: TGCAGCGTTGCGGGGGTAGCGGGAGTTCCCAATGAGCAGTTCTTC
d_gene: TRBD1; abundance: .; v_gene: TRBV5-4; j_gene: TRBJ2-1; CDR3aa: CASSLEGAREQFF; CDR3nt: TGTGCCAGCAGCTTGGAGGGGGCCAGGGAGCAGTTCTTC
d_gene: .; abundance: once; v_gene: TRBV3-1/TRBV3-2; j_gene: TRBJ1-3; CDR3aa: CASSRSLSGAGMTSGNTIYF; CDR3nt: TGTGCCAGCAGCCGAAGCCTTTCCGGGGCAGGGATGACTTCTGGAAACACCATATATTTT
d_gene: .; abundance: .; v_gene: TRBV11-2; j_gene: TRBJ2-7; CDR3aa: CASSTSRGLLYEQYF; CDR3nt: TGTGCCAGCAGCACCTCCAGGGGTTTACTCTACGAGCAGTACTTC
d_gene: .; abundance: .; v_gene: TRBV7-9; j_gene: TRBJ1-1; CDR3aa: CASSPGAWGTEAFF; CDR3nt: TGTGCCAGCAGCCCGGGAGCGTGGGGCACTGAAGCTTTCTTT
d_gene: .; abundance: .; v_gene: TRBV6-2/TRBV6-3; j_gene: TRBJ1-4; CDR3aa: CASSYSSWSFDANEKLFF; CDR3nt: TGTGCCAGCAGTTACTCGTCGTGGTCGTTCGATGCTAATGAAAAACTGTTTTTT
d_gene: .; abundance: .; v_gene: TRBV9; j_gene: TRBJ2-1; CDR3aa: CASSVEGDAYNEQFF; CDR3nt: TGTGCCAGCAGCGTAGAAGGGGACGCCTACAATGAGCAGTTCTTC
d_gene: .; abundance: .; v_gene: TRBV6-5; j_gene: TRBJ1-1; CDR3aa: CASSIGSGSEAFF; CDR3nt: TGTGCCAGCAGTATAGGGTCGGGCTCTGAAGCTTTCTTT
d_gene: .; abundance: .; v_gene: TRBV24-1; j_gene: TRBJ1-2; CDR3aa: CATSDLGTGYGYTF; CDR3nt: TGTGCCACCAGTGATTTGGGGACGGGTTATGGCTACACCTTC
d_gene: .; abundance: .; v_gene: TRBV12-3/TRBV12-4; j_gene: TRBJ2-5; CDR3aa: CASSFAVRETQYF; CDR3nt: TGTGCCAGCAGTTTTGCCGTCCGGGAGACCCAGTACTTC
d_gene: .; abundance: .; v_gene: TRBV28; j_gene: TRBJ1-1; CDR3aa: CASSEGTGTEAFF; CDR3nt: TGTGCCAGCAGCGAAGGGACCGGCACTGAAGCTTTCTTT
d_gene: .; abundance: .; v_gene: TRBV3-1/TRBV3-2; j_gene: TRBJ2-4; CDR3aa: CASNQGGSNIQYF; CDR3nt: TGTGCCAGCAATCAGGGCGGGTCGAACATTCAGTACTTC
d_gene: TRBD2; abundance: .; v_gene: TRBV6-5; j_gene: TRBJ2-1; CDR3aa: CASSTNSGRGNEQFF; CDR3nt: TGTGCCAGCAGTACCAATAGCGGGAGAGGGAATGAGCAGTTCTTC
d_gene: .; abundance: .; v_gene: TRBV29-1; j_gene: TRBJ2-3; CDR3aa: CSVAGGLRGTDTQYF; CDR3nt: TGCAGCGTTGCTGGGGGGCTAAGGGGGACAGATACGCAGTATTTT
d_gene: TRBD1; abundance: .; v_gene: TRBV7-2; j_gene: TRBJ2-2; CDR3aa: CASSPNRGAGELFF; CDR3nt: TGTGCCAGCAGTCCAAACAGGGGGGCCGGGGAGCTGTTTTTT
d_gene: TRBD2; abundance: .; v_gene: TRBV4-2; j_gene: TRBJ2-1; CDR3aa: CASSQDPLAGGYNEQFF; CDR3nt: TGTGCCAGCAGCCAAGATCCTCTAGCGGGAGGGTACAATGAGCAGTTCTTC
d_gene: TRBD2; abundance: .; v_gene: TRBV18; j_gene: TRBJ2-1; CDR3aa: CASSPLWTSGGADEQFF; CDR3nt: TGTGCCAGCTCACCACTTTGGACTAGCGGGGGGGCCGATGAGCAGTTCTTC
d_gene: TRBD1; abundance: many; v_gene: TRBV27; j_gene: TRBJ1-2; CDR3aa: CASSPAETGGLVGYTF; CDR3nt: TGTGCCAGCAGTCCCGCCGAGACAGGGGGCCTGGTTGGCTACACCTTC
d_gene: .; abundance: once; v_gene: TRBV7-8; j_gene: TRBJ1-1; CDR3aa: CASTQLRGGQNTEAFF; CDR3nt: TGTGCCAGCACCCAACTTCGCGGCGGACAGAACACTGAAGCTTTCTTT
d_gene: .; abundance: .; v_gene: TRBV18; j_gene: TRBJ2-1; CDR3aa: CASSPPVGSGSYNEQFF; CDR3nt: TGTGCCAGCTCACCACCTGTCGGGAGTGGGTCCTACAATGAGCAGTTCTTC
d_gene: .; abundance: .; v_gene: TRBV21-1; j_gene: TRBJ2-7; CDR3aa: CASSKGGCPDLSSRNEQYF; CDR3nt: TGTGCCAGCAGCAAAGGAGGGTGCCCCGACCTTAGTAGTAGGAACGAGCAGTACTTC
d_gene: .; abundance: .; v_gene: TRBV5-1; j_gene: TRBJ2-7; CDR3aa: CASSLPPTGYEQYF; CDR3nt: TGCGCCAGCAGCTTGCCTCCTACAGGATACGAGCAGTACTTC
d_gene: .; abundance: .; v_gene: TRBV5-1; j_gene: TRBJ2-1; CDR3aa: CASSPGRGRGNEQFF; CDR3nt: TGCGCCAGCAGCCCTGGACGGGGAAGGGGCAATGAGCAGTTCTTC
d_gene: .; abundance: .; v_gene: TRBV27; j_gene: TRBJ2-1; CDR3aa: CASRALAGGSYNEQFF; CDR3nt: TGTGCCAGCAGAGCCCTAGCTGGGGGCTCCTACAATGAGCAGTTCTTC